This T cell receptor beta chain stems from a study of shared clonotypes between healthy human individuals. Study details: Contributing individuals were two females and a few males aged 18 to 49. A donor's plate count was three for CD4 naive and three for CD4 memory; CD8 naive had two and CD8 memory one. Study-level points and caveats: Naive subsets generally exceeded memory subsets in estimated richness. Generation of non-shared clonotypes was less probable than generation of clonotypes shared by all four donors.

The repertoire was sequenced with immunoSEQ multiplex PCR; TCRdb's copy has only in-frame clones and lacks some. Of under 150,000 clones detected, approximately 70% appear once; the ten largest clones hold around 23%. The CDR3 is 17 residues long. The germline gives CDR1 LNHDA, CDR2 SQIVND (reference sequence). V shed 7 bases and J 4 bases; nucleotides not matched to a gene: 12. Points on this clone: The antigen remains unidentified.

Sequenced material: memory CD8+ T cells sorted from blood. Sample subset: CD45RO+ cells pooled with CCR7-negative TemRA cells. This receptor was identified in a woman in her 30s in good health. The chain couples TRBV19 to TRBJ1-5; 11 positions match TRBD1. The CDR3 region has the DNA TGTGCCAGTATCGGAACCGGGACAGGGGGAATTAATCAGCCCCAGCATTTT. Protein sequence: CASIGTGTGGINQPQHF.